This T cell receptor beta chain was retrieved from a study of T cells after posttransplantation cyclophosphamide. Produced via immunoSEQ multiplex PCR; TCRdb's table is partial and in-frame only. This table holds tens of thousands of clones with no singletons; the top ten claim 2.5%. Findings and limits, study-wide: Later post-transplant blood repertoires were often dominated by donor CD8+ memory clones. Tissue-infiltrating T cells from skin or gut overlapped little with blood T cells. TRB clonality was highly associated with recipient CMV seropositivity and reactivation.

This clone occurred many times. Antigen specificity is unknown. This related bone marrow graft donor gave peripheral blood on the day of marrow donation. CDR1 is MNHNS and CDR2 is SASEGT in the germline V gene. This CDR3 region has 16 residues. Trimming cost V 4 bases and J 5 bases; bases outside gene matches: 9. Sequencing was done on a sample of PBMCs. The gene calls are TRBV6-1 and TRBJ1-1; 11 bases agree with TRBD1. The source of this sequence is a man aged 45-60 years in good health, CMV-negative, and a related stem cell transplant donor. CDR3 region: CASSVPGQGAGTEAFF. CDR3 bases: TGTGCCAGCAGTGTTCCCGGACAGGGGGCTGGGACTGAAGCTTTCTTT.